Listed here are 27 T cell receptor beta chains from one sample, sequenced in a study of blood T cell repertoires in COVID-19 (dated by TCRdb to 2018 to 2021). Libraries were prepared through the immunoSEQ multiplex PCR assay. TCRdb took this table from immuneACCESS and kept in-frame rearrangements with V and J called. Such tables lack part of the clones; where checked against another copy, unresolved V genes explain under half of the gap, and the rest is unexplained. Here the sample has roughly 190,000 clones; roughly 82% occur a single time. The ten most abundant clones make up 12% of the sample. The material sequenced was PBMCs or T cells enriched from blood (not recorded which). These receptors all come from a middle-aged man who had recovered from COVID-19.

J is TRBJ2-4 and V is TRBV18; D perhaps matches TRBD2 (6 bases). In germline, CDR1 is KGHSH, CDR2 LQKENI. The germline V and J ends were trimmed by 3 bases and 7 bases, with 7 bases remaining between them. This CDR3 contains 12 residues. The DNA of the CDR3 is TGTGCCAGCTCACCCCGGGGGAACATTCAGTACTTC. Its translation: CASSPRGNIQYF.

This clone has just a few counts. This chain connects TRBV6-2 or TRBV6-3 to TRBJ2-5; D gene ambiguous. V was pared by 2 bases and J by 2 bases, with 9 bases between. The CDR3 contains 14 residues. Germline V lookup: CDR1 MNHEY, CDR2 SVGEGT. The CDR3, as DNA: TGTGCCAGCAGTTACCGCGACATACAAGAGACCCAGTACTTC. Encoded protein: CASSYRDIQETQYF.

The chain links TRBV29-1 to TRBJ2-1; 8 positions agree with TRBD2. This CDR3 region has 15 residues. Trimming cost V 3 bases and J 8 bases; bases outside gene matches: 12. From germline, CDR1 is SQVTM and CDR2 ANQGSEA. CDR3: CSVEGSAGAVDEQFF. The CDR3 nucleotides are TGCAGCGTTGAGGGTTCAGCGGGGGCGGTAGATGAGCAGTTCTTC.

The J gene is TRBJ2-7, the V gene TRBV4-1; 11 nucleotides match TRBD2. Germline-derived CDR1 and CDR2 are MGHRA and YSYEKL. V dropped 0 bases and J dropped 3; count of bases not matched to a gene: 16. The CDR3 loop spans 20 amino acids. CDR3 in amino acids: CASSQDTTSGRTGRYYEQYF. The CDR3 DNA follows: TGCGCCAGCAGCCAAGATACCACTAGCGGGAGAACGGGGCGGTACTACGAGCAGTACTTC.

The gene calls are TRBV7-3 and TRBJ2-1; D is perhaps TRBD2 (7 bases). Trimming stripped 1 base from V and 0 bases from J, with 10 bases between. The CDR3 spans 16 residues. Germline V gene data show CDR1 as SGHTA and CDR2 as FQGTGA. The CDR3 nucleotides read TGTGCCAGCAGCTTAAAGGGGGGGAACTCCTACAATGAGCAGTTCTTC. It translates to CASSLKGGNSYNEQFF.

This chain uses TRBV5-1 with TRBJ2-3; a weak D match, TRBD1 (5 bases). This CDR3 has 14 amino acids. Trimming shortened V by 4 bases and J by 2 bases, and 11 bases separated the two germline ends. The germline CDR1 and CDR2 sequences are SGHRS and YFSETQ. The CDR3 region has the DNA TGCGCCAGCAGCCCAGACAGAGTCACAGATACGCAGTATTTT. The encoded protein is CASSPDRVTDTQYF.

On this clone: Distinct nucleotide sequences in the sample also encode this CDR3. The V and J genes are TRBV9 and TRBJ2-7; 7 nucleotides line up with TRBD1. J was trimmed by 2 bases and V by 0 bases; bases with no gene match: 2. The germline gives CDR1 SGDLS, CDR2 YYNGEE. This CDR3 region has 14 residues. This chain's CDR3 is CASSVGQGAYEQYF. The CDR3 DNA follows: TGTGCCAGCAGCGTAGGACAGGGAGCCTACGAGCAGTACTTC.

This rearrangement joins TRBV7-3 to TRBJ2-6, with a possible D match to TRBD2 (5 bases). The CDR3 has 16 amino acids. V lost 3 bases, J lost 0 bases, and 9 bases lay in between. Germline V lookup: CDR1 SGHTA, CDR2 FQGTGA. For the CDR3, the DNA is TGTGCCAGCAGCTTGACGGGAACCTCTGGGGCCAACGTCCTGACTTTC. It encodes CASSLTGTSGANVLTF. The full variable domain, completed using reference TRBV7-3 and TRBJ2-6, is GAGVSQTPSNKVTEKGKYVELRCDPISGHTALYWYRQSLGQGPEFLIYFQGTGAADDSGLPNDRFFAVRPEGSVSTLKIQRTERGDSAVYLCASSLTGTSGANVLTFGAGSRLTVL.

This clone was seen at least ten times. This chain uses TRBV6-4 with TRBJ2-2, with 8 bases that match TRBD2. Germline V gives CDR1 MRHNA, CDR2 SNTAGT. Losses at the gene ends were 0 bases for V and 5 bases for J; bases not matched to a gene: 2. The CDR3 has 15 residues. CDR3 in amino acids: CASSDSVAGTGELFF. The CDR3, as DNA: TGTGCCAGCAGTGACTCAGTAGCGGGAACCGGGGAGCTGTTTTTT.

CDR3 residues: CASSPRGRTTYEQYF. Here the CDR3 DNA reads TGTGCCAGCTCACCACGTGGACGGACAACCTACGAGCAGTACTTC. V usage is TRBV18 and J usage is TRBJ2-7; D might be TRBD1 (5 bases). The germline gives CDR1 KGHSH, CDR2 LQKENI. This CDR3 spans 15 amino acids. The V and J ends lost 1 base and 2 bases respectively, with 12 bases between them.

Comments on this clone: The sample carries other DNA sequences with the same CDR3. The rearrangement uses TRBV6-5 and TRBJ1-1, with no clear D. This CDR3 comprises 13 residues. CDR1 is MNHEY and CDR2 is SVGAGI in the germline V gene. V lost 1 base to trimming and J lost 1 base, with 4 bases between them. The CDR3 DNA follows: TGTGCCAGCAGTTACTTGCGGAACACTGAAGCTTTCTTT. It yields the protein CASSYLRNTEAFF.

This clone has just a few counts. The chain is built from TRBV7-2 and TRBJ1-4; 7 bases map to TRBD1. Germline CDR1 and CDR2: SGHTA and FQGNSA. This CDR3 is built from 13 residues. With V trimmed by 5 bases and J by 8 bases, 5 bases remained unmatched. The CDR3 loop reads CASSNRQGEKLFF. In DNA form, the CDR3 reads TGTGCCAGCAGCAATCGACAGGGCGAAAAACTGTTTTTT.

Notes on this clone: Mismatch with germline at one junction end may stem from a read error. V gene TRBV28 combines with J gene TRBJ2-2; the match to TRBD1 covers 8 bases. The CDR3 has 17 amino acids. Looked up from germline, CDR1 is MDHEN and CDR2 is SYDVKM. The CDR3, as DNA: TGCGGGTCCGAGTCGGGACAGGAGCCCTCTAGCACCGGGGAGCTGTTTTTT. Its translation: CGSESGQEPSSTGELFF.

The chain employs TRBV28 and TRBJ1-6; TRBD1 is a possible D gene (5 bases). V lost 3 bases and J 13 bases, leaving 16 bases between the germline ends. Germline CDR1 and CDR2: MDHEN and SYDVKM. This CDR3 is built from 14 residues. Here the CDR3 DNA reads TGTGCCAGCAGTTTGGGGCAGACAATTCTGCCCCTCCACTTT. Residues: CASSLGQTILPLHF.

This chain joins TRBV3-1 (or the pseudogene TRBV3-2) and TRBJ1-6, with 7 nucleotides matching TRBD1. Germline assignment: CDR1 LGHDT and CDR2 YNNKEL (reference sequence). V trimming: 1 base; J trimming: 9 bases; junction bases outside the gene matches: 12. The CDR3 sequence is 17 residues long. This chain's CDR3 is CASSQVSAGGIGSPLHF. CDR3 nucleotide sequence: TGTGCCAGCAGCCAAGTTTCGGCAGGGGGGATCGGTTCACCCCTCCACTTT.

This clone came up once. The rearrangement uses TRBV6-5 and TRBJ1-1, with TRBD1 as a possible D gene (5 bases). The CDR3 is made up of 13 amino acids. V was pared by 4 bases and J by 3 bases, with 9 bases between. In germline, CDR1 is MNHEY, CDR2 SVGAGI. The CDR3: CASSSQEYTEAFF. CDR3 coding DNA: TGTGCCAGCAGTTCACAGGAATACACTGAAGCTTTCTTT.

The chain combines TRBV24-1 with TRBJ1-1; 8 bases align to TRBD1. The ends lost 7 bases at V and 4 bases at J; junction bases unmatched: 4. CDR1 and CDR2 from the germline V gene are KGHDR and SFDVKD. The CDR3 has 13 amino acids. This CDR3 reads CATRDRVGTEAFF. The CDR3 nucleotides read TGTGCCACCAGGGACAGGGTGGGCACTGAAGCTTTCTTT.

This clone has just one count. The J gene is TRBJ2-3, the V gene TRBV10-2, with 9 bases aligning to TRBD2. CDR1 WSHSY and CDR2 SAAADI come from the germline V gene. The CDR3 covers 15 residues. J gave up 5 bases and V 6 bases, and 9 bases lay outside the gene matches. The CDR3 DNA sequence: TGCGCCAGCAGGGAGGGACTAGCCCGGGGAGATACGCAGTATTTT. Translating gives CASREGLARGDTQYF.

The gene calls are TRBV27 and TRBJ1-1; possibly TRBD1 for D (5 bases). The V gene lost 4 bases and the J gene lost 1 base, with 13 bases spanning the gap. Germline V gene lookup returns CDR1 MNHEY and CDR2 SMNVEV (reference sequence). The CDR3 runs to 15 residues. The CDR3 nucleotides are TGTGCCAGCAGTTGGGGGGACGGGGGGAACACTGAAGCTTTCTTT. Translating gives CASSWGDGGNTEAFF.

The gene calls are TRBV5-8 and TRBJ1-4; 7 bases are a match to TRBD1. CDR3 length: 17 residues. J was trimmed by 1 base and V by 0 bases; bases with no gene match: 6. Germline V gene sequence: CDR1 SGHTS, CDR2 YDEGEE. The CDR3 reads CASSLGGGSGTNEKLFF. Written as DNA, the CDR3 is TGTGCCAGCAGCTTGGGAGGGGGCAGTGGAACTAATGAAAAACTGTTTTTT.

This clone was observed a handful of times. This rearrangement joins TRBV28 to TRBJ1-1; no definite D call. With 3 bases removed from V and 1 base from J, the gap between germline ends came to 9 bases. The CDR3 covers 14 residues. Germline V lookup: CDR1 MDHEN, CDR2 SYDVKM. The CDR3 nucleotides read TGTGCCAGCAGTTTCGTTCAGGAGAACACTGAAGCTTTCTTT. This sequence encodes CASSFVQENTEAFF. The full variable domain, in which reference TRBV28 and TRBJ1-1 provide the parts outside the CDR3, is DVKVTQSSRYLVKRTGEKVFLECVQDMDHENMFWYRQDPGLGLRLIYFSYDVKMKEKGDIPEGYSVSREKKERFSLILESASTNQTSMYLCASSFVQENTEAFFGQGTRLTVV.

The chain employs TRBV7-2 and TRBJ2-7, with TRBD1 matching 9 bases. This CDR3 is 12 amino acids long. J gave up 8 bases and V 5 bases, and 4 bases lay outside the gene matches. Germline V lookup: CDR1 SGHTA, CDR2 FQGNSA. CDR3 sequence: CASSRDRVKQYF. The CDR3 bases are TGTGCCAGCAGCAGGGACAGGGTCAAGCAGTACTTC.

The chain carries TRBV18 and TRBJ2-5; 10 nucleotides line up with TRBD2. The germline V gene encodes CDR1 KGHSH and CDR2 LQKENI. The CDR3 loop spans 15 amino acids. V shed 3 bases and J 1 base; nucleotides not matched to a gene: 2. The CDR3 DNA sequence: TGTGCCAGCTCACCGGGACTAGCGCGCCAAGAGACCCAGTACTTC. Its protein product is CASSPGLARQETQYF.

This clone has a handful of counts. V gene TRBV27 combines with J gene TRBJ1-3; no clear D. Trimming pared 2 bases from V and 1 base from J, leaving 3 bases between. Germline CDR1 MNHEY, CDR2 SMNVEV (reference sequence). The CDR3 consists of 13 residues. The CDR3 DNA sequence: TGTGCCAGCAGTTTAACTTCTGGAAACACCATATATTTT. The encoded protein is CASSLTSGNTIYF.

V gene TRBV9 combines with J gene TRBJ1-2, with D uncertain. Germline V gene lookup returns CDR1 SGDLS and CDR2 YYNGEE. This CDR3 is 15 amino acids long. Trimming shortened V by 0 bases and J by 6 bases, and 15 bases separated the two germline ends. Written as DNA, the CDR3 is TGTGCCAGCAGCGTAGATCGAGCAACCATTAATGGCTACACCTTC. Translation: CASSVDRATINGYTF.

V usage is TRBV7-9 and J usage is TRBJ2-1; 11 nucleotides match TRBD2. CDR1 and CDR2 (germline): SEHNR, FQNEAQ (reference sequence). V gave up 1 base and J gave up 6 bases; unmatched junction bases: 8. The CDR3 has 17 amino acids. CDR3 sequence (DNA): TGTGCCAGCAGCTTAGGGCAAGTAGCGGGAGGGGCCAATGAGCAGTTCTTC. As protein: CASSLGQVAGGANEQFF. Looking up the rest from reference TRBV7-9 and TRBJ2-1 gives the full variable domain: DTGVSQNPRHKITKRGQNVTFRCDPISEHNRLYWYRQTLGQGPEFLTYFQNEAQLEKSRLLSDRFSAERPKGSFSTLEIQRTEQGDSAMYLCASSLGQVAGGANEQFFGPGTRLTVL.

V is TRBV4-2 and J is TRBJ1-6; 7 positions match TRBD1. The J segment lost 7 bases and the V segment lost 2 bases, leaving 8 bases of the junction unmatched. CDR1 is LGHNA and CDR2 is YNFKEQ in the germline V gene. This CDR3 has 16 residues. CDR3 region: CASSQPEQGSNSPLHF. CDR3 nucleotides: TGTGCCAGCAGCCAACCCGAACAGGGGTCAAATTCACCCCTCCACTTT.